This is a list of T cell receptor beta chains from one sample in a study of blood T cell repertoires in COVID-19. Some clones are missing from TCRdb's copy, which holds only in-frame ones; the method was immunoSEQ multiplex PCR. Of fewer than 400,000 clones in the sample, 85% are singletons; the top ten hold about 3.6%. Sequencing was done on a sample of peripheral blood. These receptors originate from a woman between 18 and 29 years old with acute or convalescent COVID-19. Each CDR3 is given with its conserved first and last residue. A D gene is named only where the DNA matches it firmly. Not all rows give a size; the values are once, few, many and, for expanded clones, a class.

>NA|NA|TRBJ1-1|11|TRBV12-5
TGTGCTAGTTTGGGGGCGGGTGAAGCTTTCTTT
CASLGAGEAFF
>TRBD2|NA|TRBJ2-1|14|TRBV6-5
TGTGCCAGTACGGGAGGAGGGTACTACAATGAGCAGTTCTTC
CASTGGGYYNEQFF
>NA|once|TRBJ1-4|14|TRBV23-1
TGCGCCAGCAGCCGGGGACATATTCATGAAAAACTGTTTTTT
CASSRGHIHEKLFF
>TRBD1|NA|TRBJ1-3|15|TRBV6-5
TGTGCCAGCAGTTACTCGCTACAGGGGACCGGCACCATATATTTT
CASSYSLQGTGTIYF
>TRBD1|medium-sized|TRBJ2-5|17|TRBV5-8
TGTGCCAGCAGCTTGGGGGGACAGGGGGTTTTTCAAGAGACCCAGTACTTC
CASSLGGQGVFQETQYF
>NA|NA|TRBJ1-4|18|TRBV7-9
TGTGCCAGCAGCTTAGCGGCCTTCTCAGGGACAACTAATGAAAAACTGTTTTTT
CASSLAAFSGTTNEKLFF
>TRBD1|many|TRBJ1-6|13|TRBV19
TGTGCCAGTAAGGACAGGGGCGGTTCACCCCTCCACTTT
CASKDRGGSPLHF
>NA|NA|TRBJ2-5|15|TRBV2
TGTGCCAGCAGCGCCATTAGGGGGATCCAAGAGACCCAGTACTTC
CASSAIRGIQETQYF
>NA|NA|TRBJ2-6|17|TRBV30
TGTGCCTGGACCGGGGACTTACTAGATTCTGGGGCCAACGTCCTGACTTTC
CAWTGDLLDSGANVLTF
>TRBD2|once|TRBJ2-1|14|TRBV9
TGTGCCAGCACCCAGACTAGCCTCTACAATGAGCAGTTCTTC
CASTQTSLYNEQFF
>NA|NA|TRBJ2-5|12|TRBV5-1
TGCGCCAGCAGCCCTCCCGGGGAGACCCAGTACTTC
CASSPPGETQYF
>NA|few|TRBJ1-2|16|TRBV7-2
TGTGCCAGCAGCTTAGGGGGGGTCCCCAAAGGGTATGGCTACACCTTC
CASSLGGVPKGYGYTF
>NA|NA|TRBJ1-1|14|TRBV2
TGTGCCAGCAGAGAGGACGGGGAGAACACTGAAGCTTTCTTT
CASREDGENTEAFF
>NA|NA|TRBJ2-3|12|TRBV7-6
TGTGCCAGCAGCCCATCGGGAGATACGCAGTATTTT
CASSPSGDTQYF
>TRBD1|NA|TRBJ2-5|16|TRBV4-1
TGCGCCAGCAGCCAGGGGTTTGGACAGGGGCCAGAGACCCAGTACTTC
CASSQGFGQGPETQYF
>NA|NA|TRBJ2-1|14|TRBV5-6
TGTGCCAGCAGCCTTGGAGGCTCCTACAATGAGCAGTTCTTC
CASSLGGSYNEQFF
>TRBD1|NA|TRBJ1-3|16|TRBV7-2
TGTGCCAGCAGCCTACAGGGGGCGCCTCCTGGAAACACCATATATTTT
CASSLQGAPPGNTIYF
>NA|NA|TRBJ1-2|14|TRBV29-1
TGCAGCGTTGAGCTTGGAGGGAAAGACTATGGCTACACCTTC
CSVELGGKDYGYTF
>NA|NA|TRBJ2-5|13|TRBV29-1
TGCAGCGTTGAGGGTAGGGGAGGAGAGACCCAGTACTTC
CSVEGRGGETQYF
>TRBD1|NA|TRBJ1-4|15|TRBV9
TGTGCCAGCAGCGCTCAGGGGGGCACTAATGAAAAACTGTTTTTT
CASSAQGGTNEKLFF
>TRBD2|NA|TRBJ2-5|13|TRBV3-1/TRBV3-2
TGTGCCAGCAGCCGACTAGCGGGGGAGACCCAGTACTTC
CASSRLAGETQYF
>TRBD1|NA|TRBJ1-5|14|TRBV27
TGTGCCAGACCATGGGACAGGGTAGGTCAGCCCCAGCATTTT
CARPWDRVGQPQHF
>NA|few|TRBJ1-5|15|TRBV15
TGTGCCACCAGCAGAGATCGAGGGCCCCAGCAGCCCCAGCATTTT
CATSRDRGPQQPQHF
>TRBD2|NA|TRBJ2-2|19|TRBV7-3
TGTGCCAGCAGCGGGAGAACGGGACTAGCGGGAGATGGCACCGGGGAGCTGTTTTTT
CASSGRTGLAGDGTGELFF
>TRBD1|NA|TRBJ1-4|13|TRBV27
TGTGCCAGCAGTGTGACAGGGCCGGGGAAACTGTTTTTT
CASSVTGPGKLFF
>NA|NA|TRBJ1-5|14|TRBV5-6
TGTGCCAGCAGCTTGGTCGGGGGAAGCCAGCCCCAGCATTTT
CASSLVGGSQPQHF
>TRBD1|NA|TRBJ1-1|12|TRBV29-1
TGCAGCGGCCGAACAGGGGACACTGAAGCTTTCTTT
CSGRTGDTEAFF
>TRBD2|NA|TRBJ2-1|16|TRBV5-1
TGCGCCAGCAGCTTGACTAGCGAGATAGGTGGCAATGAGCAGTTCTTC
CASSLTSEIGGNEQFF
>TRBD1|NA|TRBJ1-1|14|TRBV7-9
TGTGCCAGCAGCTTCGGGGACAGGGGAACTGAAGCTTTCTTT
CASSFGDRGTEAFF
>TRBD1|NA|TRBJ2-7|15|TRBV5-1
TGCGCCAGCAGCTTGGGGCCAGGGGGCAAGAACGAGCAGTACTTC
CASSLGPGGKNEQYF
>TRBD1|NA|TRBJ2-7|12|TRBV6-5
TGTGCCAGCAGTTTGACAGGGCTGGAGCAGTACTTC
CASSLTGLEQYF
>NA|NA|TRBJ1-5|14|TRBV5-6
TGTGCCAGCAGCCCCGGGACACCGTATCAGCCCCAGCATTTT
CASSPGTPYQPQHF
>TRBD2|NA|TRBJ2-1|15|TRBV3-1/TRBV3-2
TGTGCCAGCAGCCCGACTAGCGGGGGGGCAGATGAGCAGTTCTTC
CASSPTSGGADEQFF
>NA|NA|TRBJ1-4|15|TRBV5-1
TGCGCCAGCAGAGACAGACAGAGCGTCAACGAAAAACTGTTTTTT
CASRDRQSVNEKLFF
>TRBD1|NA|TRBJ2-7|14|TRBV19
TGTGCCAGTAGTATGGGACAGGGTGTGAGCGAGCAGTACTTC
CASSMGQGVSEQYF
>NA|NA|TRBJ1-3|14|TRBV12-5
TGTGCTAGTGGTTTATCCCGCTCTGGAAACACCATATATTTT
CASGLSRSGNTIYF
>NA|NA|TRBJ1-5|16|TRBV7-9
TGTGCCAGCAGCGGACAGACTACCGTGAGTAATCAGCCCCAGCATTTT
CASSGQTTVSNQPQHF
>NA|NA|TRBJ1-5|13|TRBV6-5
TGTGCCAGCAGCCGACAGGCGGAGGAGCCCCAGCATTTT
CASSRQAEEPQHF
>TRBD2|NA|TRBJ2-5|15|TRBV24-1
TGTGCCACCAGTCCCGGGACTAGTCGGGGGGAGACCCAGTACTTC
CATSPGTSRGETQYF
>NA|NA|TRBJ1-4|15|TRBV21-1
TGTGCCAGCAGCAAGTCGGCAGGGAAAGATGAAAAACTGTTTTTT
CASSKSAGKDEKLFF
>NA|NA|TRBJ2-2|15|TRBV2
TGTGCCAGCAGGGGAGGGACAGGGAACACCGGGGAGCTGTTTTTT
CASRGGTGNTGELFF
>NA|NA|TRBJ2-3|14|TRBV5-4
TGTGCCAGCAGCTTGAAACAGGGCACGGATACGCAGTATTTT
CASSLKQGTDTQYF
>NA|NA|TRBJ1-5|14|TRBV24-1
TGTGCCACCAGTGATATCTATTCCAATCAGCCCCAGCATTTT
CATSDIYSNQPQHF
>NA|NA|TRBJ2-1|16|TRBV19
TGTGCCAGTAGTCCTCTGGACTACCGCTCCTACAATGAGCAGTTCTTC
CASSPLDYRSYNEQFF
>TRBD2|NA|TRBJ2-1|15|TRBV5-1
TGCGCCAGCAGCTTGAATCCGGGAGGTCTGGATGAGCAGTTCTTC
CASSLNPGGLDEQFF
>TRBD2|few|TRBJ2-1|13|TRBV10-1
TGCGCCAGCAGTGAGGGGAGGGAATGGGGGCAGTTCTTC
CASSEGREWGQFF
>NA|once|TRBJ2-5|15|TRBV19
TGTGCCAGTAGTTCTCGGGGGCGGGGGCAAGAGACCCAGTACTTC
CASSSRGRGQETQYF
>NA|NA|TRBJ2-7|12|TRBV4-1
TGCGCCAGCAGCCAACCAAGGGGGGAGCAGTACTTC
CASSQPRGEQYF
>NA|NA|TRBJ2-4|17|TRBV28
TGTGCCAGCAGTAAGAGACAGAGGGGACTAGCCAAAAACATTCAGTACTTC
CASSKRQRGLAKNIQYF
>TRBD1|NA|TRBJ1-2|15|TRBV5-5
TGTGCCAGCAGTTCGATCCGACAGGGAGGCTATGGCTACACCTTC
CASSSIRQGGYGYTF
>NA|NA|TRBJ1-2|12|TRBV16
TGTGCCAGCAGCCGTATCGGGGGTCCCCATACCTTC
CASSRIGGPHTF
>NA|NA|TRBJ2-1|14|TRBV19
TGTGCCAGTAGTATAGGAGGTTCCTACAATGAGCAGTTCTTC
CASSIGGSYNEQFF
>NA|NA|TRBJ2-7|13|TRBV7-8
TGTGCCAGTAGAACCGGGACATCCTACGAGCAGTACTTC
CASRTGTSYEQYF